This TCR beta chain appears in the sequencing data of a study of beta chain features in type 1 diabetes. General observations from the study: A closer apparent resemblance between naive, central memory and Treg TCRB repertoires was seen in patients than in healthy donors. Junctions at VDJ sites from type 1 diabetes patients had fewer insertions and more deletions.

Expressed TCRB transcripts got sequenced, as all isolated RNA was reverse transcribed. Measured with immunoSEQ multiplex PCR; TCRdb has only the in-frame clones, and not every one. Among 860,000 or so clones listed, roughly 15% were seen once. CD4+ cells of the naive, central memory, regulatory and stem cell-like memory types were sorted via CD45RO/CCR7/CD25/CD127/CD95/CD27. Note on this clone: What it binds is not known.

The TCR sequence derives from a woman between 18 and 29 years old in good health. The material sequenced was naive CD4+ T cells from blood.

CDR3 DNA sequence: TGTGCCAGCAGAAAGAGCGGGAGCGATACGCAGTATTTT. Protein product: CASRKSGSDTQYF. This sequence joins TRBV6-5 and TRBJ2-3, with 8 bases aligning to TRBD2. There are 13 residues in the CDR3. CDR1 and CDR2 (germline): MNHEY, SVGAGI. Trimming cost V 6 bases and J 6 bases; bases outside gene matches: 5.